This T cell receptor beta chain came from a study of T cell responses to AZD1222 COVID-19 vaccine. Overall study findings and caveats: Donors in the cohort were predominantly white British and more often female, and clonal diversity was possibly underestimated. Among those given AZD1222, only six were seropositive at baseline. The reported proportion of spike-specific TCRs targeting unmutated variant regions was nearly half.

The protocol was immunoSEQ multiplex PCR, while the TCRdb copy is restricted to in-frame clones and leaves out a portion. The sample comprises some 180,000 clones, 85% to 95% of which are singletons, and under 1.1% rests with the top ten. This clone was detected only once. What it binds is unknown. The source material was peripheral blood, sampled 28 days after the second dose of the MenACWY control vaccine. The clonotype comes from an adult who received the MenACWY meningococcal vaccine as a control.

In nucleotides, the CDR3 is TGTGCAAGTCGCTCCCTAACAGGGGCGCGTCGTTTGTACACTGAAGCTTTCTTT. Its protein is CASRSLTGARRLYTEAFF. J is TRBJ1-1 and V is TRBV12-2; TRBD1 reflects the table's D call only, with no check against the DNA. TRBV12-2 is flagged as a pseudogene. The CDR3 contains 18 residues.